The next 3 T cell receptor beta chains were all read from a single sample in a study of blood T cell repertoires in COVID-19. Sequencing was performed with immunoSEQ multiplex PCR; in TCRdb, only in-frame clones are kept and a portion is missing. The table records tens of thousands of clones, around 85% of them present only once. The sample taken for sequencing was peripheral blood. These receptors all come from a woman of 80 years or more with COVID-19, enrolled during active disease.

The J gene is TRBJ2-7, the V gene TRBV5-4; TRBD2 agrees at 10 bases. CDR1 and CDR2 (germline): SGHNT, YYREEE (reference sequence). This CDR3 has 15 residues. Germline trimming cut 5 bases from V and 7 bases from J; bases unmatched to any gene: 12. Written as DNA, the CDR3 is TGTGCCAGCAGTTCCGCCGGGCTAGCGGGGGATGAGCAGTACTTC. It specifies CASSSAGLAGDEQYF.

The chain carries TRBV5-1 and TRBJ2-7; D may be TRBD1 (5 bases). The CDR3 has 14 amino acids. V lost 0 bases and J 6 bases, leaving 13 bases between the germline ends. Germline-derived CDR1 and CDR2 are SGHRS and YFSETQ. The CDR3 bases are TGCGCCAGCAGCTTGGTACCAGGGAAGGGCGAGCAGTACTTC. Translating it yields CASSLVPGKGEQYF.

The J gene is TRBJ1-5, the V gene TRBV12-5; 7 nucleotides line up with TRBD1. The CDR3 sequence is 16 residues long. V shed 0 bases, J shed 3 bases, and the junction held 5 bases outside the gene matches. In germline, CDR1 is LGHNT, CDR2 FRNRAP. The chain's CDR3 is CASGLVLGQYNQPQHF. CDR3 sequence (DNA): TGTGCTAGTGGTTTGGTTCTGGGACAGTACAATCAGCCCCAGCATTTT. Using reference TRBV12-5 and TRBJ1-5 for the parts outside the CDR3, the full variable domain is DARVTQTPRHKVTEMGQEVTMRCQPILGHNTVFWYRQTMMQGLELLAYFRNRAPLDDSGMPKDRFSAEMPDATLATLKIQPSEPRDSAVYFCASGLVLGQYNQPQHFGDGTRLSIL.